This T cell receptor beta chain was obtained from a study of T-cell memory formation after mild COVID-19. About the study: The two donors had largely donor-specific TCR clusters. Overall study results and limits: Nothing showed for sure that second-wave clones peaking on day 37 were SARS-CoV-2 specific. The finding that pre-infection memory included some responding clones suggested that cross-reactive memory joined.

Turning to this clonotype: Its antigen remains unknown.

Using its own MiXCR run on the 5' RACE reads, TCRdb lists one record per CDR3 protein. The sample has around 210,000 distinct CDR3 sequences, around 9.5% seen once. This CDR3 is 18 amino acids long. Germline loops: CDR1 MGHRA, CDR2 YSYEKL. V lost 1 base and J lost 6; bases outside the gene matches: 15. Specimen: PBMCs or a T cell subset sorted from them (not recorded which). The chain links TRBV4-1 to TRBJ1-2; TRBD1 aligns across 9 bases. The clonotype was recovered from a man between 18 and 29 years old who had mild COVID-19 (a few samples of this study predate the infection). Cell type and time point are not known. The CDR3 loop reads CASSQVFFPRDRDNGYTF. CDR3 bases: TGCGCCAGCAGCCAAGTTTTCTTCCCCCGGGACAGGGACAATGGCTACACCTTC.